This paragraph covers one T cell receptor beta chain sequence. The CDR3 has 17 amino acids. With V trimmed by 2 bases and J by 0 bases, 5 bases remained unmatched. Germline lookup yields CDR1 SGHTA and CDR2 FQGTGA. Generated by immunoSEQ multiplex PCR, the TCRdb table keeps only in-frame clones and is missing some. This table holds tens of thousands of clones, 91% found once. These data belong to a study of OX40 agonist ivuxolimab in advanced cancers. On the study more broadly: Given to patients was ivuxolimab, an agonistic anti-OX40 (CD134) antibody. Participants averaged approximately 65 years of age (range about 23 to 90) and were less than 85% male.

The genes are TRBV7-3 and TRBJ2-1, with TRBD2 matching 9 bases. The sequence derives from an adult with an advanced solid tumor such as melanoma, head and neck, liver or kidney cancer. The input for sequencing was CD4+ or CD8+ T cells sorted from blood, taken in a trial of the OX40 agonist ivuxolimab. DNA for the CDR3: TGTGCCAGCAGCTTACGGGCTAGCGGGACCTCCTACAATGAGCAGTTCTTC. This encodes CASSLRASGTSYNEQFF.